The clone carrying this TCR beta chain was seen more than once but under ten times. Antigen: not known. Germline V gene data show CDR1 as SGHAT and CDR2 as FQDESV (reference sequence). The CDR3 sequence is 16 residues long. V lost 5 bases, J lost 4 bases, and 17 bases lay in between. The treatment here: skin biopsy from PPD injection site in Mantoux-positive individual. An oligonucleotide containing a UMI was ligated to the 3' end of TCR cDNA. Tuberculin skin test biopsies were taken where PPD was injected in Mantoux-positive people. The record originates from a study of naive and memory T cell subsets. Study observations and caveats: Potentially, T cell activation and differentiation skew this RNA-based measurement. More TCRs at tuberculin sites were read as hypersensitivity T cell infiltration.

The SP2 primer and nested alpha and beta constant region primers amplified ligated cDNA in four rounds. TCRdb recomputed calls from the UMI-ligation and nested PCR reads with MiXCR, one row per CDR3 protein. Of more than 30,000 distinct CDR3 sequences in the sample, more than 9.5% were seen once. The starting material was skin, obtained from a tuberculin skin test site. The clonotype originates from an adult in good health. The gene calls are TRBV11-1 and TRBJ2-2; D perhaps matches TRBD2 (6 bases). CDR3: CASSQGRRVSTGELFF. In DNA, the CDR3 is TGTGCCAGCAGCCAAGGGCGGAGGGTTTCCACCGGGGAGCTGTTTTTT.